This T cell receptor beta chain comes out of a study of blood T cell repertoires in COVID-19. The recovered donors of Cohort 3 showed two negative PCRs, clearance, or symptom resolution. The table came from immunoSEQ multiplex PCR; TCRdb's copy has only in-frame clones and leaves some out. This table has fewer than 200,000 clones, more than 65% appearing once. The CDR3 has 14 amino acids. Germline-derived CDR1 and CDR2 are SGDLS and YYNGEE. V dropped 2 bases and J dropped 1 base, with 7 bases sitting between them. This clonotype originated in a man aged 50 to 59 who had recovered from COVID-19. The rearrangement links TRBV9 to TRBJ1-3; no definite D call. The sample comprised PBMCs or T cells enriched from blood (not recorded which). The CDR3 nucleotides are TGTGCCAGCAGCGTCGGGGAATCTGGAAACACCATATATTTT. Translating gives CASSVGESGNTIYF.